This T cell receptor beta chain came from a study of shared clonotypes between healthy human individuals. Researchers partitioned CD4+ cells into CD45RA+ naive and CD45RA-negative memory subsets. Concerning this clone itself: Its specificity is unknown.

Broader study findings: Across a handful of donors, naive CD4 shared roughly 5.1%, naive CD8 3.5% to 4%, memory CD4 about 2.4%, memory CD8 more than 0.35%. Memory subsets generally showed smaller estimated richness than naive subsets did.

Assay: immunoSEQ multiplex PCR; the TCRdb copy retains only in-frame clones and omits some. Among about 600,000 clones, about 97% were seen once, and the ten largest hold 0.057%. Trimming removed 6 bases at V and 3 bases at J, with 11 bases between. Germline CDR1 reads MNHEY; CDR2 reads SVGAGI. This CDR3 spans 13 amino acids. This clonotype originated in a woman in her 30s in good health. The genes are TRBV6-5 and TRBJ2-5; D is perhaps TRBD1 (5 bases). Material for sequencing was naive CD4+ T cells sorted from blood. The subset: CD45RA+ positively selected. The DNA of the CDR3 is TGTGCCAGCAGCCGGACACCAAAAGAGACCCAGTACTTC. Its translation is CASSRTPKETQYF.